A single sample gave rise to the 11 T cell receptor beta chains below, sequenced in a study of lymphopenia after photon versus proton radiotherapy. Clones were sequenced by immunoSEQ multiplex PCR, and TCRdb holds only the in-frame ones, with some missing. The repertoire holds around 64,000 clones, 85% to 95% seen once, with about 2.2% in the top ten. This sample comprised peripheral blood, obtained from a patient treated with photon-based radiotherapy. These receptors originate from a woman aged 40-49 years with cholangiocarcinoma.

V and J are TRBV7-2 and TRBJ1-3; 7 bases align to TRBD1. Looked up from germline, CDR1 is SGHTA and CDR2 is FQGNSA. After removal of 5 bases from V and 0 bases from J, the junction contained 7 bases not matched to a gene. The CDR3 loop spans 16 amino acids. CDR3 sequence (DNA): TGTGCCAGCAGCACCTCCCGGACAGGCTCTGGAAACACCATATATTTT. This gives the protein CASSTSRTGSGNTIYF.

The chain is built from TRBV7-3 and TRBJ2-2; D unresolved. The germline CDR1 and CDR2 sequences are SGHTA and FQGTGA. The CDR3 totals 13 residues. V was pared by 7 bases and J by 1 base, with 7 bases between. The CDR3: CASNDGNTGELFF. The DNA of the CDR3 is TGTGCCAGCAATGACGGGAACACCGGGGAGCTGTTTTTT.

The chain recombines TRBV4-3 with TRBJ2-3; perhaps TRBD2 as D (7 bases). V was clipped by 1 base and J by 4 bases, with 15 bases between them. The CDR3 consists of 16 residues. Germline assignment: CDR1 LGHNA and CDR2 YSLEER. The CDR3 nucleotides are TGCGCCAGCAGCCAAGGTCTAGCGGAGGGGGCAGATACGCAGTATTTT. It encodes CASSQGLAEGADTQYF.

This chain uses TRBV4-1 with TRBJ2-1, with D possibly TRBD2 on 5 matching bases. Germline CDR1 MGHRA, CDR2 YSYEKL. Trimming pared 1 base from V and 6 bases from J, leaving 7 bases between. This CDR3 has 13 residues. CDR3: CASSQAGLNEQFF. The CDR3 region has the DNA TGCGCCAGCAGCCAAGCTGGACTCAATGAGCAGTTCTTC.

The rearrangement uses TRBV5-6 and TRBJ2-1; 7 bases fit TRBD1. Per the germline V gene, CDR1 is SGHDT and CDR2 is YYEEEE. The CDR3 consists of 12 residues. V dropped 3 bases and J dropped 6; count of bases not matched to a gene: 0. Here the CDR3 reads CASSSGGNEQFF. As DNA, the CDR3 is TGTGCCAGCAGCTCAGGGGGCAATGAGCAGTTCTTC. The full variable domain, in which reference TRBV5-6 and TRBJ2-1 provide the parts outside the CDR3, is DAGVTQSPTHLIKTRGQQVTLRCSPKSGHDTVSWYQQALGQGPQFIFQYYEEEERQRGNFPDRFSGHQFPNYSSELNVNALLLGDSALYLCASSSGGNEQFFGPGTRLTVL.

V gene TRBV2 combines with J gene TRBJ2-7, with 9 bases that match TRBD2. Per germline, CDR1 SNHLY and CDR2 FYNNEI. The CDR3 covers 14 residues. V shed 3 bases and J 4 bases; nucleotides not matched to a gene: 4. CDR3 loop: CASSDAGGSYEQYF. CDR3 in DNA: TGTGCCAGCAGTGACGCGGGAGGGTCATACGAGCAGTACTTC.

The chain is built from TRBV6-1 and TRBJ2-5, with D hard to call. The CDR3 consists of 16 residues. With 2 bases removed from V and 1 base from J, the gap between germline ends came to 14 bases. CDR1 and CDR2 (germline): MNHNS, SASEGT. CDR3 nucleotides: TGTGCCAGCAGTGAAAAGGAAGGGAATTTCCAAGAGACCCAGTACTTC. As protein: CASSEKEGNFQETQYF.

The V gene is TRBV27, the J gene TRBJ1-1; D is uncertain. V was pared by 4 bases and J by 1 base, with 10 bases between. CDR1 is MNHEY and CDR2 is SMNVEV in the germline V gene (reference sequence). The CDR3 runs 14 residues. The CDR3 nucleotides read TGTGCCAGCAGTTCTCAGACGGGGAACACTGAAGCTTTCTTT. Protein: CASSSQTGNTEAFF.

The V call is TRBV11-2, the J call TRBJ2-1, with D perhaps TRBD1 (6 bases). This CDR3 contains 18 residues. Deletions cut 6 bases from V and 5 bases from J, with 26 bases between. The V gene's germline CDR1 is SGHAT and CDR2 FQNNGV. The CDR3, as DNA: TGTGCCAGCAGACGACCGGGACAAGCTAAAATCAGGCACAATGAGCAGTTCTTC. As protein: CASRRPGQAKIRHNEQFF.

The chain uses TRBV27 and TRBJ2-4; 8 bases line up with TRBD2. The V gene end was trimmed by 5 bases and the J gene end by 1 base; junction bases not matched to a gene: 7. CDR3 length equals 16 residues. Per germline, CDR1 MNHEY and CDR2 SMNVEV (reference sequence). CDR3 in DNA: TGTGCCAGCAGTCGGACTAGCCCCCGGGCCAAAAACATTCAGTACTTC. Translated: CASSRTSPRAKNIQYF.

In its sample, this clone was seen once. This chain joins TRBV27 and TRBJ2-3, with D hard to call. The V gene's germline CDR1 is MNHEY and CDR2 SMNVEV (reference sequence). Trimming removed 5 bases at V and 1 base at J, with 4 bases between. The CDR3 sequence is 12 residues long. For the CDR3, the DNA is TGTGCCAGCAGTCCCCGCACAGATACGCAGTATTTT. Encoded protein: CASSPRTDTQYF.